Sequencing of this TCR beta chain was carried out in a study of T cell responses to AZD1222 COVID-19 vaccine. The CDR3 is made up of 13 amino acids. V shed 6 bases and J shed 5 bases, with 13 bases lying between them. Assay: immunoSEQ multiplex PCR; the TCRdb copy retains only in-frame clones and omits some. The table records about 140,000 clones, roughly 92% of them present only once. This clone appeared once. The genes are TRBV12-3 or TRBV12-4 and TRBJ2-5; D perhaps matches TRBD1 (6 bases). The material was peripheral blood, obtained on day 0 of AZD1222 vaccination. The sequence came from an adult in good health. The chain's CDR3 is CASRKQGPETQYF. The CDR3 DNA reads as TGTGCCAGCAGGAAACAGGGACCGGAGACCCAGTACTTC.